Listed below are T cell receptor beta chains from one sample, sequenced in a study of PD-L1 blockade in urothelial cancer. Libraries were prepared by immunoSEQ multiplex PCR; TCRdb keeps only in-frame clonotypes and omits some of them. The sample records about 53,000 clones, 87% being singletons. The sequencing used PBMCs, collected around atezolizumab (anti-PD-L1) treatment. The receptors shown here come from a woman in her sixties with urothelial cancer. The conserved cysteine and the conserved F or W are not part of the CDR3 here.

V gene	J gene	CDR3 protein
TRBV11-2	TRBJ2-2	ASSLDWSGNTGELF
TRBV2	TRBJ1-2	ASSAGRVNYGYT
TRBV15	TRBJ1-2	ATRPRGTNYGYT
TRBV7-8	TRBJ2-3	ASSLDSPTDTQY
TRBV28	TRBJ2-7	ASSPGFYEQY
TRBV5-1	TRBJ2-3	ASWDLSTDTQY
TRBV4-1	TRBJ1-5	ASSQDRGVSNQPQH
TRBV7-8	TRBJ1-3	ASTEGFGSGNTIY
TRBV4-3	TRBJ2-3	ASSQGGPTDTQY
TRBV6-1	TRBJ2-7	ASSGLTGRLPSYEQY
TRBV18	TRBJ1-1	ASSPPTGNTEAF
TRBV15	TRBJ2-3	ATSPGGPGTDTQY
TRBV6-5	TRBJ2-7	ASSYLREYEQY
TRBV11-2	TRBJ2-7	ASSTPDLAFYEQY